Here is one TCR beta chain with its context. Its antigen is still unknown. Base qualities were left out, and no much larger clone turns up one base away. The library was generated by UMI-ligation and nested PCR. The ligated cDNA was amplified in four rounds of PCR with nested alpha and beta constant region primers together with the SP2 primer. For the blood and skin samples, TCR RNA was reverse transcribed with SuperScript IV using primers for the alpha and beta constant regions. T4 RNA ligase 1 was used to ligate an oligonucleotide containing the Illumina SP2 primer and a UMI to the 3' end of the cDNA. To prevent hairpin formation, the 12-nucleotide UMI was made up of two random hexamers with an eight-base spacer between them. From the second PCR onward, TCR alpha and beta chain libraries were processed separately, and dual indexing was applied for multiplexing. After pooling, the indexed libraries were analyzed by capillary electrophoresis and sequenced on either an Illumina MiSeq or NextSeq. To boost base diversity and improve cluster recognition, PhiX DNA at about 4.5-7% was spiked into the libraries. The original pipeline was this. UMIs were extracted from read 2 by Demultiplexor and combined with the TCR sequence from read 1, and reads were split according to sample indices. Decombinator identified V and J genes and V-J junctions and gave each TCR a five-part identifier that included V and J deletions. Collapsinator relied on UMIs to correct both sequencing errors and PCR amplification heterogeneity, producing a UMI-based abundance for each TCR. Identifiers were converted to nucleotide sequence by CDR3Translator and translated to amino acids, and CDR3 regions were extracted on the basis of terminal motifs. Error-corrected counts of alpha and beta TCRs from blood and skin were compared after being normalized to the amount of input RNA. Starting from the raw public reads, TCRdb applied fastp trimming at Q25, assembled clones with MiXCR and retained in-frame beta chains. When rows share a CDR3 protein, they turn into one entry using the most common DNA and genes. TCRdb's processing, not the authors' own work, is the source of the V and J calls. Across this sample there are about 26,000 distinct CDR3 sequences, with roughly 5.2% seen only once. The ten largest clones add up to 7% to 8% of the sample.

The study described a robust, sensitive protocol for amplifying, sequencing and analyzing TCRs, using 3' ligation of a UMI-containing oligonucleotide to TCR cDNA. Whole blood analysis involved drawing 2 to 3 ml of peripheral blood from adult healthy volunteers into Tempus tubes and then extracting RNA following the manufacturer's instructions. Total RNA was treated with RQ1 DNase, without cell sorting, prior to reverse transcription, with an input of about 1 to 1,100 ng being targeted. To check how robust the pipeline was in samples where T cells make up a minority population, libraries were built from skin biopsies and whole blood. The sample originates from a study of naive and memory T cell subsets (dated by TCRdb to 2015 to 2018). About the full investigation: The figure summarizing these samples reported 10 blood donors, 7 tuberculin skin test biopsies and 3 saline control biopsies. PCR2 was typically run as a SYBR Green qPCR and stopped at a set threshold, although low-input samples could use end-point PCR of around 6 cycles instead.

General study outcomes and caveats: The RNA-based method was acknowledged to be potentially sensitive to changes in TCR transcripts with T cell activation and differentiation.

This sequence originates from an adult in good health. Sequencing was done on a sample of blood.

In nucleotide form, the sequence is TGTGCCACCAGCGGGGGCCCTTCTGAAGCTTTCTTT. The resulting protein is CATSGGPSEAFF. In this chain, TRBV24-1 is recombined with TRBJ1-1, and perhaps TRBD1 as D gene, on 6 matching bases. V drops 7 bases and J drops 6 bases, leaving 11 bases in between. According to the germline V gene, CDR1 reads KGHDR and CDR2 reads SFDVKD. Taken from cysteine to phenylalanine, the CDR3 has 12 residues. Just the 36-base CDR3 DNA is kept, in frame starting at base 1.